Reported below is one T cell receptor (beta chain). These data are taken from a study of blood T cell repertoires in COVID-19. Study-wide context: The cDNA or gDNA used as material had been derived from T cells, B-cell-depleted T cells, or PBMCs.

Under the authors' procedure: Estimated nucleated cell counts came from reference gene primer amplification. Some clones are missing from TCRdb's copy, which holds only in-frame ones; the method was immunoSEQ multiplex PCR. The DNA was the basis for D and trimming; V, J and clone size are from that table. This table holds about 240,000 clones, approximately 86% found once. This CDR3 contains 13 residues. V dropped 6 bases and J dropped 5 bases, with 13 bases sitting between them. Germline V gene sequence: CDR1 KGHSH, CDR2 LQKENI. The chain links TRBV18 to TRBJ2-5, with D maybe TRBD1 (6 bases). The clonotype originates from a woman in her thirties or forties with acute COVID-19. The source material was PBMCs or T cells enriched from blood (not recorded which). The CDR3 sequence is CASSTGLRETQYF. Here the CDR3 DNA reads TGTGCCAGCTCGACAGGTTTGAGGGAGACCCAGTACTTC.